One and the same sample provided the 5 T cell receptor beta chains below, sequenced in a study of CD8 T cells in ankylosing spondylitis. Whole-study results and caveats: The study identified a TCR beta motif of roughly eight highly homologous variants that appeared characteristic of ankylosing spondylitis blood.

Their antigen targets remain unknown. TCRdb independently ran MiXCR on the 5' RACE reads; one entry per CDR3 protein. The sample shows fewer than 450,000 distinct CDR3 sequences, over 15% of them seen only once. Source material: blood, either unsorted or a sorted T cell fraction (not recorded which). All receptors come from a male donor with ankylosing spondylitis.

Only a few counts were recorded for this clonotype. The rearrangement uses TRBV27 and TRBJ1-1; D is unclear. Germline V gene sequence: CDR1 MNHEY, CDR2 SMNVEV (reference sequence). CDR3 length: 10 residues. V dropped 8 bases and J dropped 8 bases, with 9 bases sitting between them. CDR3 in DNA: TGTGCCAGCGGGCAGTCAGAAGCTTTCTTT. Protein sequence: CASGQSEAFF.

This CDR3 reads CASRTGLAGGREQFF. CDR3 in DNA: TGTGCCAGCAGAACCGGACTAGCGGGGGGCAGGGAGCAGTTCTTC. V gene TRBV7-2 combines with J gene TRBJ2-1; 14 bases match TRBD2. The V and J ends lost 6 bases and 10 bases, in that order; junction bases with no gene match: 8. Looked up from germline, CDR1 is SGHTA and CDR2 is FQGNSA. This CDR3 region has 15 residues. Variable domain in full (rest from reference TRBV7-2 and TRBJ2-1): GAGVSQSPSNKVTEKGKDVELRCDPISGHTALYWYRQSLGQGLEFLIYFQGNSAPDKSGLPSDRFSAERTGGSVSTLTIQRTQQEDSAVYLCASRTGLAGGREQFFGPGTRLTVL.

This clonotype was detected only a few times. V is TRBV6-2 or TRBV6-3 and J is TRBJ2-3; perhaps TRBD2 as D (6 bases). V dropped 9 bases and J dropped 6 bases, with 16 bases sitting between them. This CDR3 region has 13 residues. CDR1 and CDR2 (germline): MNHEY, SVGEGT. The CDR3 here is CASSGSGDDTQYF. CDR3 DNA sequence: TGTGCCAGTTCGGGGTCGGGAGACGATACGCAGTATTTT.

This clonotype has more than one count but fewer than ten. The genes are TRBV6-5 and TRBJ2-5; D is perhaps TRBD2 (5 bases). The V gene's germline CDR1 is MNHEY and CDR2 SVGAGI. The CDR3 spans 12 residues. The V and J ends lost 6 bases and 7 bases respectively, with 12 bases between them. CDR3 in amino acids: CASSPVAGTQYF. CDR3 nucleotides: TGTGCCAGCAGCCCCGTTGCGGGGACCCAGTACTTC.

This clonotype has more than one count but fewer than ten. The junction shows a germline mismatch at one end, possibly a read error. The CDR3 sequence: CASSLVQGATNEKLFF. In DNA form, the CDR3 reads TGTGCCAGCAGTTTGGTACAGGGGGCAACTAATGAAAAACTGTTTTTT. The chain uses TRBV5-5 and TRBJ1-4, with TRBD1 identical over 8 bases. This CDR3 is built from 16 residues. Germline V CDR1 and CDR2: SGHKS, YYEKEE (reference sequence).